This T cell receptor beta chain was captured in a study of cytomegalovirus exposure and HLA in healthy donors. Points from the study as a whole: Earlier findings revealed that most TCR beta V segments proved productive either about 87% or about 30% of the time. The authors listed 180 or so TCR beta chains as cytomegalovirus-associated.

It was with 60 Vbeta and 13 Jbeta primers that the PCR ran. In the original workflow: Around 9.9 million shared chains were among the 65 million to 85 million unique TCR beta chains that a later analysis counted. The repertoire was sequenced with immunoSEQ multiplex PCR; TCRdb's copy has only in-frame clones and lacks some. V, J and clone size were drawn from that table, and D and trimming were deduced from the DNA. This table holds some 150,000 clones, approximately 8.9% found once. CDR1 is KGHSH and CDR2 is LQKENI in the germline V gene. CDR3 size: 13 residues. This clone was observed a handful of times. Its target is not known.

The TCR originated in a woman aged 40 to 49 in good health and CMV-seropositive. The rearrangement joins TRBV18 to TRBJ2-5; D not resolved. The DNA end favors TRBJ2-7, so the J call may be wrong. The specimen sequenced was PBMCs. The CDR3 sequence: CASSPGIAYEQYF. CDR3 in DNA: TGTGCCAGCTCACCAGGCATAGCCTACGAGCAGTACTTC.